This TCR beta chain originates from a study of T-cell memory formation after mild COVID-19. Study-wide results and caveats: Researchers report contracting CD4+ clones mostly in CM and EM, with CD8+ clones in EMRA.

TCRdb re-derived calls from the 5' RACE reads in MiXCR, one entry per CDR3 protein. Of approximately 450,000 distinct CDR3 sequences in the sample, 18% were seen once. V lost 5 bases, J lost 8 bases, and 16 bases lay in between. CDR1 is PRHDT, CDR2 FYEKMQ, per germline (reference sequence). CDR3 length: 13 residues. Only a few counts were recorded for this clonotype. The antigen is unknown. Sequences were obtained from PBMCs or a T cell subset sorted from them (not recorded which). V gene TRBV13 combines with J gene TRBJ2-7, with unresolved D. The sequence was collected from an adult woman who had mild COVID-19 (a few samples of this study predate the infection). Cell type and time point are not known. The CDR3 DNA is TGTGCCAGCAGCCCCTCCGGGCTCGGCCAGCAGTACTTC. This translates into CASSPSGLGQQYF.